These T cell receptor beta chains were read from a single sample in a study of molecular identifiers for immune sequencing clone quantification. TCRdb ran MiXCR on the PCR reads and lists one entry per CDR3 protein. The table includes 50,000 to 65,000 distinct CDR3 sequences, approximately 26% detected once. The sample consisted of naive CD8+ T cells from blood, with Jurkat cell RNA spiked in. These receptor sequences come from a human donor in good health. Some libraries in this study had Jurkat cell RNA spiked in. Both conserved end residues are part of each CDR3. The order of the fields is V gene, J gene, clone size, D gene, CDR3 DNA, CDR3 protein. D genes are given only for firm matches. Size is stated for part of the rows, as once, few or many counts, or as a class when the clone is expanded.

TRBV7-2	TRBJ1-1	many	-	TGTGCCAGCAGCTTAATGAACACTGAAGCTTTCTTT	CASSLMNTEAFF
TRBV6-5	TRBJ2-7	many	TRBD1	TGTGCCAGCAGTGTATACAGGGGGCGGGACGAGCAGTACTTC	CASSVYRGRDEQYF
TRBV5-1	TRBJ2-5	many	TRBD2	TGCGCCAGCAGCTTGGCGCAGCGGGGTGGAGAGACCCAGTACTTC	CASSLAQRGGETQYF
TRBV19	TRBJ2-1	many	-	TGTGCCAGTAGTATAGTAGGGGGACTAACCCTCAATGAGCAGTTCTTC	CASSIVGGLTLNEQFF
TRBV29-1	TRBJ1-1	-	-	TGCAGCGTGGGCTCCAGGGTGACTGAAGCTCTCTTC	CSVGSRVTEALF
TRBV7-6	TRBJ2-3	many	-	TGTGCCAGCAGCCCTCCTCACAACACAGATACGCAGTATTTT	CASSPPHNTDTQYF
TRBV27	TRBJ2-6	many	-	TGTGCCAGCAGTACCCGGGACCACTCCTACTCTGGGGCCAACGTCCTGACTTTC	CASSTRDHSYSGANVLTF
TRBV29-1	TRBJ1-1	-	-	TGCAGCGTTACAGGGATTTTGGGCACTGAAGCTTTCTTT	CSVTGILGTEAFF
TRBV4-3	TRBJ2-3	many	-	TGCGCCAGCAGCCAAGGAGGGCGGGTAGAGGATACGCAGTATTTT	CASSQGGRVEDTQYF
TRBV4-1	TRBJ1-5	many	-	TGCGCCAGCAGCCAAGATTGGGGTGCTAGCAATCAGCCCCAGCATTTT	CASSQDWGASNQPQHF
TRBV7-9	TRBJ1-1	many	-	TGTGCCAGCAGCTTAGAGAACACTGAAGCTTTCTTT	CASSLENTEAFF
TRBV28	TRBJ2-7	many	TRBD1	TGTGCCAGCAGACCCACCGGGACAGGGGTCCACGAGCAGTACTTC	CASRPTGTGVHEQYF
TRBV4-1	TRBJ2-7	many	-	TGCGCCAGCAGCCAAATCCACAGGGATGATAACGAGCAGTACTTC	CASSQIHRDDNEQYF
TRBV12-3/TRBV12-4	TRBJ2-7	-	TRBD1	TGTGCCGGCAGTTTCGGGACAGGGGCCTACGAGCAGTACTTC	CAGSFGTGAYEQYF
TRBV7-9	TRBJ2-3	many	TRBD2	TGTACTTCGGCGGGAGGACTTAAAGATACGCAGTATTTT	CTSAGGLKDTQYF
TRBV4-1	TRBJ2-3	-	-	TGCGCCAGCAGCCAAGTTGGCGGATCTAGCACAGATACGCAGTATTTT	CASSQVGGSSTDTQYF
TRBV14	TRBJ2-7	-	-	TGTGCCAGCAGCCCTGAACAGATGGCCTACGAGCAGTACTTC	CASSPEQMAYEQYF
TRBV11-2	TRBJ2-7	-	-	TGTGCCGGCAGCTTAGTTGGCAGACCCTACGAGCAGTACTTC	CAGSLVGRPYEQYF
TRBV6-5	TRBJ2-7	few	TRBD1	TGTGCCAGCAGTCTAGGACAGGCCTTCGGCTTCTCCTACGAGCAGTACTTC	CASSLGQAFGFSYEQYF
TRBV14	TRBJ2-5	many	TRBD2	TGTGCCAGCAGCCAAGACGGGACTAGGAAGTACCAAGAGACCCAGTACTTC	CASSQDGTRKYQETQYF
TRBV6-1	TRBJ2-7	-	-	TGTGCCAGCAGCGATAGATCTCATGTCTACGAGCAGTACTTC	CASSDRSHVYEQYF
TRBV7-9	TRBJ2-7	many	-	TGTGCCAGCAGCCCCTATTTGGGGGATGGGGAGCAGTACTTC	CASSPYLGDGEQYF
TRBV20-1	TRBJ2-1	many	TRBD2	TGCAGTGCTAGGACTAGCGGGCATGAGCAGTTCTTC	CSARTSGHEQFF
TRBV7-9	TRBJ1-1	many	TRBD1	TGTGCCAGCAGCTCGGGACAGGGGTGGACTGAAGCTTTCTTT	CASSSGQGWTEAFF
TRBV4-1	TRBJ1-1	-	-	TGCGCCAGCAGCCAAGGCTCTTCAGGGAAGGCGAACACTGAAGCTTTCTTT	CASSQGSSGKANTEAFF
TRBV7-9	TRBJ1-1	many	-	TGTGCCAGCAGTCATCTTGACAGTCTGAACACTGAAGCTTTCTTT	CASSHLDSLNTEAFF
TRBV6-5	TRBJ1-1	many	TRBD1	TGTGCCAGCAGTAGGGGACAGGGGACCACTGAAGCTTTCTTT	CASSRGQGTTEAFF
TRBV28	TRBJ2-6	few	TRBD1	TGTGCCAGCAGTTTCAGGGGGCTTGGGGCCAACGTCCTGACTTTC	CASSFRGLGANVLTF
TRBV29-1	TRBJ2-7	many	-	TGCAGCGTTGATGGTGGGTACGATGAGCAGTACTTC	CSVDGGYDEQYF
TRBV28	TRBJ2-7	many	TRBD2	TGTGCCAGCAGTCCCAGGGGACTAGCGGGGGGATACGAGCAGTACTTC	CASSPRGLAGGYEQYF
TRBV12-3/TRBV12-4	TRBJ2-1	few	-	TGTGCCAGCAGTTCCCACAATGAGCAGTTCTTC	CASSSHNEQFF
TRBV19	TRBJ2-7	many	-	TGTGCCAGTAGTATTTCATCGGGACTGACCTACGAGCAGTACTTC	CASSISSGLTYEQYF
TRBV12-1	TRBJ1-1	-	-	TGTGCCAGCAGCTCATATCGCGTCTTACGCGGCCCTGCAGCTTTCTTT	CASSSYRVLRGPAAFF
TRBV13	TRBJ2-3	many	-	TGTGCCAGCAGCCTCCGTCGTTCACAGTTCGGGGGCACAGATACGCAGTATTTT	CASSLRRSQFGGTDTQYF
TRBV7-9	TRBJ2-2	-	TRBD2	TGTGCCGGCAGCTTGGGGGGGTCTCTTCCCGGGGAGCTGTTTTTT	CAGSLGGSLPGELFF
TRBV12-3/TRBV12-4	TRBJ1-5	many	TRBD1	TGTGCCAGCAGTCTAGGGGGCCTCAATCAGCCCCAGCATTTT	CASSLGGLNQPQHF
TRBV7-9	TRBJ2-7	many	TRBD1	TGTGCCAGCAGCCCTCCGGACAGGTACTACGAGCAGTACTTC	CASSPPDRYYEQYF
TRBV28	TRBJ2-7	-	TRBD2	TGTGCCAGCAGTTTTCTAGCGGGAGGGCCATACGAGCAGTACTTC	CASSFLAGGPYEQYF
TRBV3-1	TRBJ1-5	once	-	TGTGCCAGCAGCCAAGAGTGGTCGCTTGGGATAGATACGCAGCATTTT	CASSQEWSLGIDTQHF
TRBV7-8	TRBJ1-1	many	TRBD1	TGTGCCAGCAGCTGGTCGACAGGGAGGGGCACTGAAGCTTTCTTT	CASSWSTGRGTEAFF
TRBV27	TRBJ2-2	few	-	TGTGCCAGCAGTTCCCAACAGACCGGGGAGCTGTTTTTT	CASSSQQTGELFF
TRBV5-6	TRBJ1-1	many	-	TGTGCCAGCATCGGGAGTGGCAGGGTCGACACTGAAGCTTTCTTT	CASIGSGRVDTEAFF
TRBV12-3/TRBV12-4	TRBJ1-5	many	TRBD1	TGTGCCAGCAGTAGCGGGACAGGGGGCGACCTATATAGCAATCAGCCCCAGCATTTT	CASSSGTGGDLYSNQPQHF
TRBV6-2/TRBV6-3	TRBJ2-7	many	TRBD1	TGTGCCAGCAGCCGGGGACAGGGCTACGAGCAGTACTTC	CASSRGQGYEQYF
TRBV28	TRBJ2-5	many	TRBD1	TGTGCCAGCAGCGTCCCCCGGGACAGAAAAGAGACCCAGTACTTC	CASSVPRDRKETQYF
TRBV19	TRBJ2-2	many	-	TGTGCCAGTAGTATATTCGTGGGCAGGAGAAACACCGGGGAGCTGTTTTTT	CASSIFVGRRNTGELFF
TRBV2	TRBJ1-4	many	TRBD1	TGTGCCAGCAGTGAAAGGAAAAGCGGGACAGTTTCTAATGAAAAACTGTTTTTT	CASSERKSGTVSNEKLFF
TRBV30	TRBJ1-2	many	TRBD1	TGTGCCTGGAGTGGGACAGGGGGCTATGGCTACACCTTC	CAWSGTGGYGYTF
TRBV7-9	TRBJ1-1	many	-	TGTGCCAGCAGCGCAAATATGAGGACTGAAGCTTTCTTT	CASSANMRTEAFF
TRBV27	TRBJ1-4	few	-	TGTGCCAGCAGTTTACAGGGGTTGGGTGAAAAACTGTTTTTT	CASSLQGLGEKLFF
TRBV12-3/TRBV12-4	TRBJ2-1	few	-	TGTGCCAGCAGTTTAGCAGGGGTCTCCTACAATGAGCAGTTCTTC	CASSLAGVSYNEQFF
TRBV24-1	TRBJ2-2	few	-	TGTGCCACCAGTGAATCTGATGACACCGGGGAGCTGTTTTTT	CATSESDDTGELFF
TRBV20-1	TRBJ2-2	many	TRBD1	TGCAGTGCCAGGGACAGGATGAACACCGGGGAGCTGTTTTTT	CSARDRMNTGELFF
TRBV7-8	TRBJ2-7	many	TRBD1	TGTGCCAGCAGCTCGCCCGGGACAGGGGACGAGCAGTACTTC	CASSSPGTGDEQYF
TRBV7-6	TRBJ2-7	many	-	TGTGCCAGCAGCTTAGGTGGGGGGGCTGGGGAGCAGTACTTC	CASSLGGGAGEQYF
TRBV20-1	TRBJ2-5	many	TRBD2	TGCAGTGCTAGAGATCTGAACGGGGGGGTAGAGACCCAGTACTTC	CSARDLNGGVETQYF
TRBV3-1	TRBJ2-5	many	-	TGTGCCAGCAGCCAGATCGACCATCCCAAGCCGGGGGCGGAGACCCAGTACTTC	CASSQIDHPKPGAETQYF
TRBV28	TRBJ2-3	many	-	TGTGCCAGCAGTTGGTCATGGGACGGGGGCACAGATACGCAGTATTTT	CASSWSWDGGTDTQYF
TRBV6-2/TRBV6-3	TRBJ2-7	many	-	TGTGCCAGCAGTTACGGATGGCAGTCCTACGAGCAGTACTTC	CASSYGWQSYEQYF
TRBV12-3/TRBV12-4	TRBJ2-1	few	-	TGTGCCAGCAGTACGGTCGGGGAAGATGAGCAGTTCTTC	CASSTVGEDEQFF